This T cell receptor beta chain was identified during a study of CD8 T cells in ankylosing spondylitis. Comments on this clonotype: Antigen specificity is unknown.

TCRdb re-called the 5' RACE reads with MiXCR, one entry per CDR3 protein. The data contain approximately 140,000 distinct CDR3 sequences, 9.3% of them singletons. The V and J ends lost 6 bases and 0 bases, in that order; junction bases with no gene match: 11. The CDR3 has 18 amino acids. CDR1 and CDR2 from the germline V gene are SNHLY and FYNNEI. Study-wide results and limits: Certain motif variants had earlier been reported in reactive arthritis synovial fluid and blood. Within matched ankylosing spondylitis synovial fluid, disease-linked clones were reportedly significantly enriched.

The sample taken for sequencing was blood, either unsorted or a sorted T cell fraction (not recorded which). This receptor was taken from a male donor with ankylosing spondylitis or in good health (not recorded which). The J gene is TRBJ2-1, the V gene TRBV2, with 10 bases aligning to TRBD2. The CDR3 nucleotides read TGTGCCAGCAGGAAAGAGCGGACTAGCGGAGGCTCCTACAATGAGCAGTTCTTC. Translation: CASRKERTSGGSYNEQFF.